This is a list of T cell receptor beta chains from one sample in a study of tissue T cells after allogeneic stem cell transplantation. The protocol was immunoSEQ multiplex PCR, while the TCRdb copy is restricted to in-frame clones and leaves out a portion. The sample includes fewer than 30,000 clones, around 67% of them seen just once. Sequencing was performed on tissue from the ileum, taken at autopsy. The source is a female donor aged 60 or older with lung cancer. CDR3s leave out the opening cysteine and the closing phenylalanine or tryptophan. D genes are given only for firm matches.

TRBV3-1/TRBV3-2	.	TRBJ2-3	ASSQAATQY
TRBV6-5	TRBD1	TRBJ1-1	ASRQGGLSEAF
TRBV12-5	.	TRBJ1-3	ASGEQTVGNTIY
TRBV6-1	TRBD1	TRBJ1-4	ASSEPRQGGGEKLF
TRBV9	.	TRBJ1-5	ASSVGATAASNQPQH
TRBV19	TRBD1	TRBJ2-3	ASSRDRAGTDTQY
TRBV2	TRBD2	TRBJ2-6	ASRRGLNPSGANVLT
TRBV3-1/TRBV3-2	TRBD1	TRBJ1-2	ASSHEGQGYGYT
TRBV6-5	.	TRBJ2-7	ASTALREQY
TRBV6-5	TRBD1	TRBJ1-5	ASRNRGGHNQPQH
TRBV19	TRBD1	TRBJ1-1	ASIPTGGATEAF
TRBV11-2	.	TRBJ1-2	ASSPGRAFGYT
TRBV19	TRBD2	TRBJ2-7	ASSIQAGARYEQY
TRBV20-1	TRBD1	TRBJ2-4	SAGQGNLGY
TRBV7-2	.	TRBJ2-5	ASSLGPRETQY
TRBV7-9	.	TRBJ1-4	ASSLEGGLGNEKLF
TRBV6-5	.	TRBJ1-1	ASSLTGFTEAF
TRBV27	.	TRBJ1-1	ASRVPGITEAF
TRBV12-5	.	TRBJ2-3	ASGLGTAEWTNTQY
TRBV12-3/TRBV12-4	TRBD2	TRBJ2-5	ASSPGGNQY
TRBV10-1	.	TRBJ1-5	ASMGFLGPQH
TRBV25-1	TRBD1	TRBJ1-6	ASSPDEGAKSPLH
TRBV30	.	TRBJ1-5	AWSSQDMRYSNQPQH
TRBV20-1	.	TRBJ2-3	SGAGTDTQY
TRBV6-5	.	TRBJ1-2	ASSSGGGSYGYT
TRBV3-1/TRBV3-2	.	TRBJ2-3	ASSQATNTDTQY
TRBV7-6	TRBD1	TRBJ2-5	ASSPFNRGKTQY
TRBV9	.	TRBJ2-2	ASNPDPNTGELF
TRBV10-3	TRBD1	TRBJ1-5	AISELGTDQPQH
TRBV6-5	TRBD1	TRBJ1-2	ASRDRGGAGYGYT
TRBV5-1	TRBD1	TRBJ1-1	ASRPSTGRATEAF
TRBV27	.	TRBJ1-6	ASSTPLLAGNNSPLH
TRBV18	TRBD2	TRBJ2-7	ASSPQREPNEQY
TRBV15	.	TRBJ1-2	ATSRPRRYTDNYGYT
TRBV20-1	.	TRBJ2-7	SAREVGEQY
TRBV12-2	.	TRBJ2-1	ASRIGTCYNEQF
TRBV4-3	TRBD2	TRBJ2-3	ASSQGTSGRVGGTQY
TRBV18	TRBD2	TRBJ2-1	ASSPRSGGSGKEQF
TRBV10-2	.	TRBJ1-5	ASSSGEDNQPQH
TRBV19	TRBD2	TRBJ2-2	ASSPNVAGDDGELF
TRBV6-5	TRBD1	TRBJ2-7	ASSYSGQGAYEQY
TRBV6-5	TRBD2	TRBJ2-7	ASSYGASGSHEQY
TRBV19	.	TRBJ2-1	ASRGLSGDEQF
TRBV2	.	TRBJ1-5	ASSDHHYSNQPQH
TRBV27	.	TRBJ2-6	ASRRYSSSGANVLT
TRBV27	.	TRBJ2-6	ASSFRPLVSGANVLT
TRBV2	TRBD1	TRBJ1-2	ASSPGTGGGGYT
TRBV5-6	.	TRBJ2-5	ASSLSPFGTQY
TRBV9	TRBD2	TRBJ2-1	ASSVSFGAGVGQAYNEQF
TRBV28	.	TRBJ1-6	ASRPPSGGNSPLH
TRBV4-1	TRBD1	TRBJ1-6	ASSQDPRQGYNSPLH
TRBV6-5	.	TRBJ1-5	ASSYEGTPEAQPQH
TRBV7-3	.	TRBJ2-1	ASSQTGGNEQF
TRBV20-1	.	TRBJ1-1	SALGNTEAF